The source of this T cell receptor beta chain is a study of T-cell memory formation after mild COVID-19. Study outcomes and limitations: From day 15 to 85, contracting clones were balanced between CD4 and CD8, whereas later expanders leaned toward CD4+.

This clonotype has a handful of counts. Its antigen remains unidentified. TCRdb reanalysed the 5' RACE reads using MiXCR and keeps one entry per CDR3 protein. The sample lists 100,000 to 120,000 distinct CDR3 sequences; over 20% were seen once. Germline V CDR1 and CDR2: SGHRS, YFSETQ. V gave up 1 base and J gave up 1 base; unmatched junction bases: 10. This CDR3 has 17 residues. This TCR was sampled from a man between 18 and 29 years old who had mild COVID-19 (a few samples of this study predate the infection). Cell type and time point are not known. The source material was PBMCs or a T cell subset sorted from them (not recorded which). The rearrangement joins TRBV5-1 to TRBJ1-1, with 7 bases identical to TRBD1. The CDR3 sequence is CASSLSTGIGGNTEAFF. The DNA of the CDR3 is TGCGCCAGCAGCTTGTCGACAGGGATCGGCGGGAACACTGAAGCTTTCTTT. Drawing the rest from reference TRBV5-1 and TRBJ1-1, the complete variable domain is KAGVTQTPRYLIKTRGQQVTLSCSPISGHRSVSWYQQTPGQGLQFLFEYFSETQRNKGNFPGRFSGRQFSNSRSEMNVSTLELGDSALYLCASSLSTGIGGNTEAFFGQGTRLTVV.